This T cell receptor beta chain was sequenced for a study of T cell repertoires in cytomegalovirus infection. Notes on the study in general: CMV-specific TCR beta clonotypes restricted by HLA-C dominated the ex vivo response.

The CDR3 spans 14 residues. The germline V and J ends were trimmed by 5 bases and 2 bases, with 10 bases remaining between them. Germline V gives CDR1 SGHVS, CDR2 FQNEAQ. TCRdb reanalysed the reads using MiXCR and keeps one entry per CDR3 protein. The profile shows roughly 320,000 distinct CDR3 sequences, about 8.8% of them singletons. This clonotype came up many times. Its specificity is not known. This receptor was identified in a human donor in good health (CMV status not recorded). Some clones in this sample may be carry-over from other donors' samples. The material sequenced was PBMCs. This chain connects TRBV7-8 to TRBJ1-5; D is unclear. The CDR3 spells CASSPGFGNQPQHF. In DNA, the CDR3 is TGTGCCAGCAGCCCAGGATTTGGCAATCAGCCCCAGCATTTT.